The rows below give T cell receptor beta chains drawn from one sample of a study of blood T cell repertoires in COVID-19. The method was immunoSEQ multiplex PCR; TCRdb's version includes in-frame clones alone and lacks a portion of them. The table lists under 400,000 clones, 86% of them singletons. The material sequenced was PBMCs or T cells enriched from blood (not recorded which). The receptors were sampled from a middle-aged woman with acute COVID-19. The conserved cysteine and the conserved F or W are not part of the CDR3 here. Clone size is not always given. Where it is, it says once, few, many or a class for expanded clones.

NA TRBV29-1 SAKDRGRVTEAF
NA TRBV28 ASSPGLAGWGTDTQY
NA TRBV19 ASNSGYSNQPQH
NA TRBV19 ASSLYRVLGNNNEQF
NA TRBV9 ASSPVQGAHITGELF
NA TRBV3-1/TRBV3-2 ASTLLAGEETQY
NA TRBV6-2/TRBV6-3 ASSRTLGASYEKLF
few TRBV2 ASSEGQGPTP
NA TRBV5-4 ASSLVTGTVVNSPLH
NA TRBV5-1 ASSPTRDSHQETQY
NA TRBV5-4 ASSLDSGGGQF
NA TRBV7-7 AINLGGTDTQY
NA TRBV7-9 ASSLAPAGNTEAF
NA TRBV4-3 ASSPGARDIQY
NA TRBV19 ASRQGSGELF
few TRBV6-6 ASSYQDYPPYNEQF
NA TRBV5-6 ASSSRDRIWHEQF
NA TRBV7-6 ASSLVLAGEETQY
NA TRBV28 ASTPQAGSNTGELF
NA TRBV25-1 ASGLLAGGVNEQF
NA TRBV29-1 SVGTDLNQPQH